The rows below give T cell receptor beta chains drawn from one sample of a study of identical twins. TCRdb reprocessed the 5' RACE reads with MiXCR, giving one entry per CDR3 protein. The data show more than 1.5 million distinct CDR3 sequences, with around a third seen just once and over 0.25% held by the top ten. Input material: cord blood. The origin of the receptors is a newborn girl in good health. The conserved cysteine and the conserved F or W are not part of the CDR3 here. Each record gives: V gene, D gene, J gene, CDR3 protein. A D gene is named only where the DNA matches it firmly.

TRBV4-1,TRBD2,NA,ASSQPGLAGGPISYNEQY
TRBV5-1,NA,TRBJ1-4,ASSPRHGGEKLF
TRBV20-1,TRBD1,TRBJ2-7,SARGGKEELNRGQNYEQY
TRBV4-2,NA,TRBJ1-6,ASSQDPGTPSPLH
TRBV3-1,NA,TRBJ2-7,ASSLQPDRLRHEQY
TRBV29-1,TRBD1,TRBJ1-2,SVLGQGVYGYT
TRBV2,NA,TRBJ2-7,ASSDFRGGEQY
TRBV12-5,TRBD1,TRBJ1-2,ASGLGDRGSNYGYT
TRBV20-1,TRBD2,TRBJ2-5,SAGRTSGKETQY
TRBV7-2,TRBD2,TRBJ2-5,ASSTRLAGRQETQY
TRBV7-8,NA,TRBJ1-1,ASSLLNRGDTEAF
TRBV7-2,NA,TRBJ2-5,ASSLATRGGQETQY
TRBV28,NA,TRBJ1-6,ASSLWGGKSSSPLH
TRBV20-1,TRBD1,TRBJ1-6,SALIGTGVIPLH
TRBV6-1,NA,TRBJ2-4,ASSELYSLAKNIQY
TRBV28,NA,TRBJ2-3,ASRTPAIDTQY
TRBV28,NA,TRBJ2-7,ASSQTDWGNEQY
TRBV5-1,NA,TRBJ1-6,ASSLGEDSPLH
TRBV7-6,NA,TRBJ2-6,SSSLESYRSGANVLT
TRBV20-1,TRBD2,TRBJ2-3,SPGLAGESDTQY
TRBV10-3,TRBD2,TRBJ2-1,AISGGTSANEQF
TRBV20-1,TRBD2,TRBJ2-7,SATGRGLASYEQY
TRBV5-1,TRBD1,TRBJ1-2,ASSKSDRDYGYT
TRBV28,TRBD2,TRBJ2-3,ASSPGTSGTNTQY
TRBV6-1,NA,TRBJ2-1,ASNPGEETQF
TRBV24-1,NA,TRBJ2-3,ATSDFLSSTDTQY
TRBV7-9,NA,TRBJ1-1,ASSLGGTRVGTEAF
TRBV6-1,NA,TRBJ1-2,ASSHGTIYGYT
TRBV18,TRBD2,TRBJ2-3,ASSPRAGETDTQY
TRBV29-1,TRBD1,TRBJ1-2,SVGRTQGGINYGYT
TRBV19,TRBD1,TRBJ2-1,ASSRETGGYEQF
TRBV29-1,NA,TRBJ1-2,SVLGPNGYT
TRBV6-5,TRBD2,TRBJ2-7,ASSTWPSGAIYEQY
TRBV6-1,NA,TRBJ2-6,ASSEVLGNVRAGANVLT
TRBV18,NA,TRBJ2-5,ASSPGLLRDQETQY
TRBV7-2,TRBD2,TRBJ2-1,ASSFASGTSGEQF
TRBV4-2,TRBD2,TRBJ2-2,ASSHLAGGDGELF
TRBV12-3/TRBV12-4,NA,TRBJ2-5,ASSFYFETQETQY
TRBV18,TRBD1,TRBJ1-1,ASSPVQGRNTEAF
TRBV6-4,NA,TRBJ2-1,ASSVETGGGYNEQF
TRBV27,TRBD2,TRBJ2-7,ASTSVWTSGNEQY
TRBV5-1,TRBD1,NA,ASSLALDRGSYEQY
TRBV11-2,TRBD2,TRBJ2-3,ASSLARTSGVRGTDTQY
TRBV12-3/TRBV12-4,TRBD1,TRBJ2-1,ASSLWAGGNEQF
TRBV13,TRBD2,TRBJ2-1,ASRRTSGGEGSYNEQF
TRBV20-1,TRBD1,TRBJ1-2,SVMTGANYGYT
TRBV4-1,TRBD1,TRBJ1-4,ASSHMTGGVVVGEKLF
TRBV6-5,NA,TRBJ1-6,ASSYGAVTPSPLH
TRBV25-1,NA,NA,ASSASATYNEQY
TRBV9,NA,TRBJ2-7,ASSPRDITYEQY
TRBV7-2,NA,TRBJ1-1,ASSTGPYTEAF
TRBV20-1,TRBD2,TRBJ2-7,SFSGDYEQY
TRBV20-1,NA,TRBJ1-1,SIRHQNTEAF
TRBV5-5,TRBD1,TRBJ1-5,ASSLGPGTGRPQH
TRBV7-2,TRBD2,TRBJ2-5,ASSLWSRGGRQETQY
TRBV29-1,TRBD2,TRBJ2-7,SVSGTKVGAYEQY
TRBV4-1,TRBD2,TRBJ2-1,ASSQKYVQRENDEQF